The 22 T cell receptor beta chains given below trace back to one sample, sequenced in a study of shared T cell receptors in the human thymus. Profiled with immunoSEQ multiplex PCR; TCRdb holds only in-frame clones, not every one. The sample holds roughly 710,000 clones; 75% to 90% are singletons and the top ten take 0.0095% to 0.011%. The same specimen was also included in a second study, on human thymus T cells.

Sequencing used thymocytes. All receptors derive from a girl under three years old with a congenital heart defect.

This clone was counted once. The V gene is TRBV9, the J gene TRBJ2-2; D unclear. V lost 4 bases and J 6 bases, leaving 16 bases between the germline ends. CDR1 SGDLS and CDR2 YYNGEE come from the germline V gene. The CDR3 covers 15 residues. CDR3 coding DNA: TGTGCCAGCAGCCATCCTGGCAACACCCCCGGGGAGCTGTTTTTT. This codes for CASSHPGNTPGELFF.

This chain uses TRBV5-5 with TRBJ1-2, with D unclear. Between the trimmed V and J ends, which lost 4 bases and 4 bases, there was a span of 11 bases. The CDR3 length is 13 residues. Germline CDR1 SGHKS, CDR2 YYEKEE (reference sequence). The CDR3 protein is CASSPSGFYGYTF. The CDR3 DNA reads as TGTGCCAGCAGCCCCTCCGGGTTCTATGGCTACACCTTC.

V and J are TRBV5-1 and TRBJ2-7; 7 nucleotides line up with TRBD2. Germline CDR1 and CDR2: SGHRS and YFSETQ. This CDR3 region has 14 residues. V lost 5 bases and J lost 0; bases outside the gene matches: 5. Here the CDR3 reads CASRGGTDSYEQYF. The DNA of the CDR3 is TGCGCCAGCAGGGGGGGGACCGACTCCTACGAGCAGTACTTC.

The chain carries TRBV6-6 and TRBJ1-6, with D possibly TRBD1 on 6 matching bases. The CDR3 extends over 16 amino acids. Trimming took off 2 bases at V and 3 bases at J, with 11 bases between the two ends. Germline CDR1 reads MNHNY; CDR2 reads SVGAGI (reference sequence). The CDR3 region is CASSYGQGLYNSPLHF. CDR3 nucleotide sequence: TGTGCCAGCAGTTACGGGCAGGGGCTCTATAATTCACCCCTCCACTTT.

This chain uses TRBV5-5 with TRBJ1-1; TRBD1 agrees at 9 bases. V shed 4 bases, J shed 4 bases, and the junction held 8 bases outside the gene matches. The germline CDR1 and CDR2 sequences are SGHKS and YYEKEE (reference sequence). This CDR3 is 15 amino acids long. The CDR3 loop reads CASSQTGGRSTEAFF. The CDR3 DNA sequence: TGTGCCAGCAGCCAGACAGGGGGGAGGAGCACTGAAGCTTTCTTT.

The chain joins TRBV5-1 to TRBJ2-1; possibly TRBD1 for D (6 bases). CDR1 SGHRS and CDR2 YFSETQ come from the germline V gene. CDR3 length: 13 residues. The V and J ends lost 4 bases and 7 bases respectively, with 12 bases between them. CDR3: CASSPDRTNEQFF. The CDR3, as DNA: TGCGCCAGCAGCCCGGACAGAACAAATGAGCAGTTCTTC.

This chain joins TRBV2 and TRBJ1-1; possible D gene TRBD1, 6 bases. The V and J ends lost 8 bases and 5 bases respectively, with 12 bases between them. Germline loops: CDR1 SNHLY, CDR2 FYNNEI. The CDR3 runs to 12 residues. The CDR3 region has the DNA TGTGCCAGCGGGGGTACAGGGACTGAAGCTTTCTTT. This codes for CASGGTGTEAFF.

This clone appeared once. CDR3 region: CASSFETSPSRGAFF. CDR3 DNA sequence: TGCGCCAGCAGCTTTGAGACAAGCCCTTCACGGGGAGCTTTCTTT. This chain links TRBV5-1 with TRBJ1-1; no clear D. Per germline, CDR1 SGHRS and CDR2 YFSETQ. Trimming took 2 bases from V and 10 from J, leaving 21 bases between them. The CDR3 length is 15 residues.

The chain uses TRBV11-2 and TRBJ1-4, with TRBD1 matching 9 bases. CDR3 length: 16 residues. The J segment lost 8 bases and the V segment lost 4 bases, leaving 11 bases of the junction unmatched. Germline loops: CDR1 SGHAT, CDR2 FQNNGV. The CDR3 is CASSYHDGQGKEKLFF. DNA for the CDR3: TGTGCCAGCAGCTACCACGACGGACAGGGGAAGGAAAAACTGTTTTTT. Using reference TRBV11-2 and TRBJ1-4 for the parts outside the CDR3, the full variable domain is EAGVAQSPRYKIIEKRQSVAFWCNPISGHATLYWYQQILGQGPKLLIQFQNNGVVDDSQLPKDRFSAERLKGVDSTLKIQPAKLEDSAVYLCASSYHDGQGKEKLFFGSGTQLSVL.

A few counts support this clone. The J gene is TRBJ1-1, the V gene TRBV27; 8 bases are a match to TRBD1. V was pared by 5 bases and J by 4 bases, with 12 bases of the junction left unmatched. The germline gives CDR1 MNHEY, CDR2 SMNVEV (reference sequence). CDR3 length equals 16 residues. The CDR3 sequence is CASSGGRGRRSTEAFF. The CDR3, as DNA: TGTGCCAGCAGTGGGGGCAGGGGGCGCAGGAGCACTGAAGCTTTCTTT.

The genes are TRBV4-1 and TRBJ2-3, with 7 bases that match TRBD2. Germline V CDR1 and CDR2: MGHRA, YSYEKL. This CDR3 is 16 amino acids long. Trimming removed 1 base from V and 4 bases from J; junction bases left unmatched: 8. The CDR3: CASSQGPSGGADTQYF. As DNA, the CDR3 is TGCGCCAGCAGCCAAGGCCCTAGCGGCGGGGCAGATACGCAGTATTTT.

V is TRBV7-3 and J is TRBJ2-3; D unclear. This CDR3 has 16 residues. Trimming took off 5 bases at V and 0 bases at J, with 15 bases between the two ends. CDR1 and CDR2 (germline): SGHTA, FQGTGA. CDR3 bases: TGTGCCAGCAGCCCCCGGGTGGTTTCTAGCACAGATACGCAGTATTTT. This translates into CASSPRVVSSTDTQYF.

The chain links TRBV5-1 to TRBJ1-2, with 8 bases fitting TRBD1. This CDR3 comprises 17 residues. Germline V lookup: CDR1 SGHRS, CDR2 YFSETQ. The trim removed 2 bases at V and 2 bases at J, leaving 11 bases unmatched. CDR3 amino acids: CASSFGDRTGRNYGYTF. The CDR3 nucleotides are TGCGCCAGCAGCTTCGGCGACCGGACAGGGAGGAACTATGGCTACACCTTC.

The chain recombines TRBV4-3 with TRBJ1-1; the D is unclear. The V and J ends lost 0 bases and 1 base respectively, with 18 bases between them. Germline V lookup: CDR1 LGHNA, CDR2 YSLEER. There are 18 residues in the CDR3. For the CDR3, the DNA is TGCGCCAGCAGCCAAGAGAGGGTCGCACGGAGTCGGAACACTGAAGCTTTCTTT. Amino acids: CASSQERVARSRNTEAFF.

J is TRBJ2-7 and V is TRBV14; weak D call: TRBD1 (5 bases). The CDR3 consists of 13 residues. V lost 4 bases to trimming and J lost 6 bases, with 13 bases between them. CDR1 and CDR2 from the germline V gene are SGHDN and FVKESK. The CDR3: CASSPNQGFEQYF. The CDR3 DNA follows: TGTGCCAGCAGCCCGAACCAGGGTTTCGAGCAGTACTTC.

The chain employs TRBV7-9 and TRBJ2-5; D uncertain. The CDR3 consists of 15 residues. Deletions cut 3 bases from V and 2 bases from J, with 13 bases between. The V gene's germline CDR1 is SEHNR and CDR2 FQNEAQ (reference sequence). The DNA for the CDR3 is TGTGCCAGCAGCTTCGACTCCGGAAGACAAGAGACCCAGTACTTC. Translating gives CASSFDSGRQETQYF.

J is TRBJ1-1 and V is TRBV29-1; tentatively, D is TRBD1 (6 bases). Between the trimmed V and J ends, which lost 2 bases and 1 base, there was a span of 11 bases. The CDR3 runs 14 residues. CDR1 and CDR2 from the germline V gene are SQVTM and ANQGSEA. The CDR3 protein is CSVEHREGNTEAFF. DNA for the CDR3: TGCAGCGTTGAACACAGGGAGGGGAACACTGAAGCTTTCTTT.

The CDR3 sequence is CASSARTADEQFF. Written as DNA, the CDR3 is TGTGCCAGCAGCGCCAGGACTGCGGATGAGCAGTTCTTC. The chain couples TRBV7-3 to TRBJ2-1; D is possibly TRBD2 (5 bases). Germline V gene lookup returns CDR1 SGHTA and CDR2 FQGTGA. Trimming left V 5 bases short and J 8 bases short, with 13 bases between. This CDR3 comprises 13 residues.

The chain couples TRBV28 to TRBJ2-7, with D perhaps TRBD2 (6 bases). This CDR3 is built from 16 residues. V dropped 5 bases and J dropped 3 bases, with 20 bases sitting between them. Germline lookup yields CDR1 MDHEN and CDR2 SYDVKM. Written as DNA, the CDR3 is TGTGCCAGCAGTATAGAACCCGGGGCGGGATTCTACGAGCAGTACTTC. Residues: CASSIEPGAGFYEQYF. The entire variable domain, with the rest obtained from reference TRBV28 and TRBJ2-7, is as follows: DVKVTQSSRYLVKRTGEKVFLECVQDMDHENMFWYRQDPGLGLRLIYFSYDVKMKEKGDIPEGYSVSREKKERFSLILESASTNQTSMYLCASSIEPGAGFYEQYFGPGTRLTVT.

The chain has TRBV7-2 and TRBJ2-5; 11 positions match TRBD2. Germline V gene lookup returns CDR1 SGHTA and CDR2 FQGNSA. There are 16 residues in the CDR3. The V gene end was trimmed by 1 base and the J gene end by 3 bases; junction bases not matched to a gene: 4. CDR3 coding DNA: TGTGCCAGCAGCTTAGGGGGGACTAGCGGAGAAGAGACCCAGTACTTC. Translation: CASSLGGTSGEETQYF. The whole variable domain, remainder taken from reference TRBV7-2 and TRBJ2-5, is GAGVSQSPSNKVTEKGKDVELRCDPISGHTALYWYRQSLGQGLEFLIYFQGNSAPDKSGLPSDRFSAERTGGSVSTLTIQRTQQEDSAVYLCASSLGGTSGEETQYFGPGTRLLVL.

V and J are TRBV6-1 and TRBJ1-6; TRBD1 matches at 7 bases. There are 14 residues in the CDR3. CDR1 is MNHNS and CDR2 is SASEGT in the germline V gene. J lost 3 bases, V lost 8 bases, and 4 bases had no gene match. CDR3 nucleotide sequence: TGTGCCAGCCAGGGGGATATCTATAATTCACCCCTCCACTTT. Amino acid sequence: CASQGDIYNSPLHF.

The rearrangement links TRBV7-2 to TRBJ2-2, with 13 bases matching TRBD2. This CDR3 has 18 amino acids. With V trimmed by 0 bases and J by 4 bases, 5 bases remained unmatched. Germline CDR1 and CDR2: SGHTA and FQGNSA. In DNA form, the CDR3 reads TGTGCCAGCAGCTTAGCACTAGCGGGGGGGCCTTGCACCGGGGAGCTGTTTTTT. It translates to CASSLALAGGPCTGELFF. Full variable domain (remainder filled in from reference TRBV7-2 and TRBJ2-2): GAGVSQSPSNKVTEKGKDVELRCDPISGHTALYWYRQSLGQGLEFLIYFQGNSAPDKSGLPSDRFSAERTGGSVSTLTIQRTQQEDSAVYLCASSLALAGGPCTGELFFGEGSRLTVL.